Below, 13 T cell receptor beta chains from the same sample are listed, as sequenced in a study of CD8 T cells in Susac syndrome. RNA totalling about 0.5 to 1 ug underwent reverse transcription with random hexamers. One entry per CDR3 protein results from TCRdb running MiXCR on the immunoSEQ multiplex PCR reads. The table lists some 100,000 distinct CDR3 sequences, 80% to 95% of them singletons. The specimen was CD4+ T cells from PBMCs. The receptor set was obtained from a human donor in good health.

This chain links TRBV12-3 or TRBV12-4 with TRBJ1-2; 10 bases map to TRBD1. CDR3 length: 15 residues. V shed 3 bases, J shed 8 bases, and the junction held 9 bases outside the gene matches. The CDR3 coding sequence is TGTGCCAGCAGTTTCTCGGGACAGGGGCTCTTCGGCTACACCTTC. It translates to CASSFSGQGLFGYTF.

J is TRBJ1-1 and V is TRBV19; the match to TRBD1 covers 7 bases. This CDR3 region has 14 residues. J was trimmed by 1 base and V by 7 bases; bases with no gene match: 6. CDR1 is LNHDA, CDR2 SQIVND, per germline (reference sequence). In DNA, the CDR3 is TGTGCCAGTACTAGACAGGGATGGAACACTGAAGCTTTCTTT. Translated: CASTRQGWNTEAFF.

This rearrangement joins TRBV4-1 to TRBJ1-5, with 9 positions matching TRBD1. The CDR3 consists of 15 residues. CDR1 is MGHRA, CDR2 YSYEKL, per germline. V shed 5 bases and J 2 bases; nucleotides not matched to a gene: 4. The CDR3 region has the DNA TGCGCCAGCAGCGACCGGGACAGGGGCAATCAGCCCCAGCATTTT. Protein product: CASSDRDRGNQPQHF.

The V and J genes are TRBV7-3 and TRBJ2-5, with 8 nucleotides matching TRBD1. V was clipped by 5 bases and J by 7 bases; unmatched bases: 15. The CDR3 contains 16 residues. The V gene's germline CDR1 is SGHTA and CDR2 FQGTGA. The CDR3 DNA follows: TGTGCCAGCAGCCCTGGAGGACAGGGAGGTATCGGGACCCAGTACTTC. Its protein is CASSPGGQGGIGTQYF.

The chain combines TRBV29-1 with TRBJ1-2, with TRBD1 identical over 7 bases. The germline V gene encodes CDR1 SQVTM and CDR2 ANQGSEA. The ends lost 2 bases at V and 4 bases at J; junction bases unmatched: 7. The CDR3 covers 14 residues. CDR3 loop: CSVETTGTVYGYTF. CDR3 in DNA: TGCAGCGTTGAAACCACCGGGACAGTCTATGGCTACACCTTC.

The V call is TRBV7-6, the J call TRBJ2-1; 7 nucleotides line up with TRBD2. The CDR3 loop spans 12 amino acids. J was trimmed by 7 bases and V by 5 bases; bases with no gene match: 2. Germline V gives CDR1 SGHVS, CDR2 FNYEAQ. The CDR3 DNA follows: TGTGCCAGCAGCCATAGCGGGAATGAGCAGTTCTTC. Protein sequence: CASSHSGNEQFF.

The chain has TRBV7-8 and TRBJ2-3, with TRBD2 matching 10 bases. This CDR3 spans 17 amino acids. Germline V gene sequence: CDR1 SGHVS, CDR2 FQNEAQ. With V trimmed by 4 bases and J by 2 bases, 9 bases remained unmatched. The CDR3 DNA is TGTGCCAGCAGCTCTAGCGAGCGGGGGGGAAACACAGATACGCAGTATTTT. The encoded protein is CASSSSERGGNTDTQYF.

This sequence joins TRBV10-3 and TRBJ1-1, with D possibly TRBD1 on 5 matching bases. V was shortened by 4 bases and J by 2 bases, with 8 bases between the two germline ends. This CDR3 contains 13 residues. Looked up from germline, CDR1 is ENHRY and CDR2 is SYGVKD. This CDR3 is CAISAGLNTEAFF. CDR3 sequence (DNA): TGTGCCATCAGTGCGGGGCTAAACACTGAAGCTTTCTTT.

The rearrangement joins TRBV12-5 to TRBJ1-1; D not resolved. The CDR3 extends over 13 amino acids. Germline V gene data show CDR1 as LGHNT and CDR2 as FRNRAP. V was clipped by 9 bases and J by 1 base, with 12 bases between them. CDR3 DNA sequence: TGTGCTAGCCGTCCCGAGGCGAACACTGAAGCTTTCTTT. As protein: CASRPEANTEAFF.

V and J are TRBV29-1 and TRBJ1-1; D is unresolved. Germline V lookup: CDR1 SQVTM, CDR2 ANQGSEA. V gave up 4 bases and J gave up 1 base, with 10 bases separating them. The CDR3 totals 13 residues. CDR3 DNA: TGCAGCGTTGTCGGTCTTCAGAACACTGAAGCTTTCTTT. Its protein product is CSVVGLQNTEAFF.

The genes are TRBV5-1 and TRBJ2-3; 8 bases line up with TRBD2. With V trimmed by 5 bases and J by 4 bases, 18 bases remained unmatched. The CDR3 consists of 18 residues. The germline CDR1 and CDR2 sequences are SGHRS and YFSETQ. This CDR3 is CASSLTPPGAGDPDTQYF. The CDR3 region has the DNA TGCGCCAGCAGTTTGACGCCCCCCGGAGCGGGAGACCCAGATACGCAGTATTTT.

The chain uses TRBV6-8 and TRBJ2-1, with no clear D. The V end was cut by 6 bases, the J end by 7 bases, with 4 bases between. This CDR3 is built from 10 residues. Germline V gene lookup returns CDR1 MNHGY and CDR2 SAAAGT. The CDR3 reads CASRLNEQFF. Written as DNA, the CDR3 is TGTGCCAGCAGGCTGAATGAGCAGTTCTTC.

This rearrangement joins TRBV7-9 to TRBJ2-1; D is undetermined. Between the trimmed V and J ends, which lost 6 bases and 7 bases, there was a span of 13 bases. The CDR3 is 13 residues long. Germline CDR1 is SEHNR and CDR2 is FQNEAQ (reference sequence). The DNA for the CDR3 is TGTGCCAGCAGGAGCGTTGCGGAAAATGAGCAGTTCTTC. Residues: CASRSVAENEQFF. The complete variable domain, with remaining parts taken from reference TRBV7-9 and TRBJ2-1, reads DTGVSQNPRHKITKRGQNVTFRCDPISEHNRLYWYRQTLGQGPEFLTYFQNEAQLEKSRLLSDRFSAERPKGSFSTLEIQRTEQGDSAMYLCASRSVAENEQFFGPGTRLTVL.